This T cell receptor beta chain comes out of a study of control samples from healthy donors and cancer patients. The data were produced by immunoSEQ multiplex PCR, yet TCRdb's version contains in-frame clones alone and is incomplete. The sample includes roughly 38,000 clones, around four fifths of them seen just once. The CDR3 covers 14 residues. Germline values: CDR1 SQVTM, CDR2 ANQGSEA. Material for sequencing was blood. The sequence came from a man between 60 and 75 years old in good health. The chain recombines TRBV29-1 with TRBJ1-1, with D maybe TRBD1 (6 bases). The CDR3 DNA is TGCAGTACGGGGGCAGGGAGTGGTAGCACTGAAGCTTTCTTT. It codes for CSTGAGSGSTEAFF.